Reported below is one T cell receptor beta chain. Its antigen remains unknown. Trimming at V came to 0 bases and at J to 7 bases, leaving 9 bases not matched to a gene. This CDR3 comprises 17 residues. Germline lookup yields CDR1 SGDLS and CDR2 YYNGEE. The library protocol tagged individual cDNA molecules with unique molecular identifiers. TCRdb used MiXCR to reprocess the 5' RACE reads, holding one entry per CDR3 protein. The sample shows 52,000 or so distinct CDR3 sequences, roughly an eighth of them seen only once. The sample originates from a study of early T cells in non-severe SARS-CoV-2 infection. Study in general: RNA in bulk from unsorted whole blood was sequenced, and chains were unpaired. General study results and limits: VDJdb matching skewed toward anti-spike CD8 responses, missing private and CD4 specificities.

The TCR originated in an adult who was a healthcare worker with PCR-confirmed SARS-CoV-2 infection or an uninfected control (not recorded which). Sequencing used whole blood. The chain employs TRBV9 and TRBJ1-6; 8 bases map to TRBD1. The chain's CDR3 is CASSVAGRTGFNSPLHF. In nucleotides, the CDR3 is TGTGCCAGCAGCGTAGCTGGGAGGACAGGGTTCAATTCACCCCTCCACTTT.